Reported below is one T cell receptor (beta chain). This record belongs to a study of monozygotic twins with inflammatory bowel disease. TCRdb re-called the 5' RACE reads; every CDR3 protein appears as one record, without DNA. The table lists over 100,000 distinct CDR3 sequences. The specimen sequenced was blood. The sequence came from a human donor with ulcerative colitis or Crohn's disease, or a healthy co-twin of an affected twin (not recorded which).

The chain's CDR3 is CSVTTGEAYNEQFF. This chain joins TRBV29-1 and TRBJ2-1; TCRdb's D call of TRBD1 is untestable without DNA. This CDR3 contains 14 residues. Germline CDR1 and CDR2: SQVTM and ANQGSEA.